This T cell receptor beta chain was profiled in a study of cytomegalovirus exposure and HLA in healthy donors. General observations from the study: The later analysis indicated that the majority of CMV-associated TCR beta chains appeared HLA-restricted. Later analysis demonstrated an association between a missense DCLRE1C variant and TCR beta V- and J-gene trimming.

In the case of this clone: The antigen is not known.

The PCR ran on 60 Vbeta and 13 Jbeta primers. As handled by the study authors: Counted up in a later analysis, unique TCR beta chains came to some 75 million, with around 10 million shared. TCRdb's copy holds only in-frame clones and misses some; the assay was immunoSEQ multiplex PCR. Clone size and V and J calls were adopted from that table, with D and trimming inferred from the DNA. Among under 200,000 clones listed, 75% to 90% were seen once. The sequence was obtained from a woman under 30 in good health and CMV-seronegative. The sequenced sample was PBMCs.

CDR3 residues: CASTSNREIGGYTF. CDR3 sequence (DNA): TGTGCCAGTACCTCGAACAGGGAGATCGGTGGCTACACCTTC. The J gene is TRBJ1-2, the V gene TRBV19; possibly TRBD1 for D (6 bases). This CDR3 is built from 14 residues. V lost 7 bases and J lost 7, with 19 bases in between. Germline V gene data show CDR1 as LNHDA and CDR2 as SQIVND (reference sequence).